This entry features one T cell receptor (beta chain) sequence. The source of the sample is a study of cytomegalovirus exposure and HLA in healthy donors. Profiled with immunoSEQ multiplex PCR; TCRdb holds only in-frame clones, not every one. Altogether around 350,000 clones are present, roughly 89% being singletons, with the ten largest covering 0.83%. Trimming cost V 0 bases and J 0 bases; bases outside gene matches: 5. CDR1 and CDR2 (germline): SGHRS, YFSETQ. CDR3 length equals 17 residues. The V call is TRBV5-1, the J call TRBJ2-3, with TRBD2 matching over 9 bases. This sequence was found in a woman aged 18-29 years in good health and CMV-seronegative. Sequencing was carried out using PBMCs. The CDR3 DNA reads as TGCGCCAGCAGCTTGGGCACAAGCGGGGGGAGCACAGATACGCAGTATTTT. It is translated as CASSLGTSGGSTDTQYF.